This T cell receptor (beta chain) emerged from a study of blood T cells in healthy people across ages. Overall study context: Template switching caught about one barcoded beta molecule for each two T cells. Regarding the study as a whole: Diversity estimates from one million T cells were considered underestimates. The recorded TCR beta diversity per million T cells decreased in a roughly linear manner with age.

The CDR3 has 14 amino acids. V was clipped by 4 bases and J by 3 bases, with 13 bases between them. Per the germline V gene, CDR1 is SNHLY and CDR2 is FYNNEI. Alongside a J-beta primer mix, a sample-barcoded 5' primer served in a second PCR lasting roughly 7 to 11 cycles. All cDNA molecules were each tagged by a template-switch adaptor with 12 random nucleotides. TCRdb recomputed calls from the 5' RACE reads with MiXCR, one row per CDR3 protein. The sample has under 1 million distinct CDR3 sequences, about 42% seen once. As to this clonotype: Its antigen remains unidentified.

The specimen sequenced was blood. The chain links TRBV2 to TRBJ2-7; D uncertain. This sequence originates from a man between 60 and 75 years old in good health. The CDR3 region is CASSATERDYEQYF. The CDR3 nucleotides are TGTGCCAGCAGTGCCACCGAAAGGGACTACGAGCAGTACTTC.